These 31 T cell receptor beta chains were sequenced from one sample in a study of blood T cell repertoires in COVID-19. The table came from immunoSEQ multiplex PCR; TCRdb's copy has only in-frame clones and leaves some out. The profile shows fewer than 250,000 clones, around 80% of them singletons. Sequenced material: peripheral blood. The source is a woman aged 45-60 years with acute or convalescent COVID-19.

The CDR3 bases are TGTGCCACCAGTGACGGACAGTCAGATACGCAGTATTTT. Translation gives CATSDGQSDTQYF. J is TRBJ2-3 and V is TRBV24-1; possibly TRBD1 for D (6 bases). The CDR3 sequence is 13 residues long. Germline V CDR1 and CDR2: KGHDR, SFDVKD. V was trimmed by 4 bases and J by 4 bases, leaving 8 bases between them.

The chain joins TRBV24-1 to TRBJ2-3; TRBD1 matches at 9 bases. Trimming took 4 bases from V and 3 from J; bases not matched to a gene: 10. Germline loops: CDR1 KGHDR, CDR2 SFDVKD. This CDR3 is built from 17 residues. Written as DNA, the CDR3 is TGTGCCACCAGTGACCATCCGGGACAGGGAAAGACAGATACGCAGTATTTT. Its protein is CATSDHPGQGKTDTQYF.

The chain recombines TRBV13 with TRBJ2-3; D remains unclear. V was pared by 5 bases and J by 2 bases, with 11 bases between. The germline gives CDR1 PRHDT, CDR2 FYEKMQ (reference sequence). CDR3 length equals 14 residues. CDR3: CASSLPRLTDTQYF. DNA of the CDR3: TGTGCCAGCAGCCTACCTCGTCTCACAGATACGCAGTATTTT.

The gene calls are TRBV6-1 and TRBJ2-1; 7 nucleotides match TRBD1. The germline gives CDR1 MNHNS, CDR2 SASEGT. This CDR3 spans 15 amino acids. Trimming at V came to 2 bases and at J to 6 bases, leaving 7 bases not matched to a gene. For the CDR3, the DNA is TGTGCCAGCAGTGAACCTACAGGGGTCGGCAATGAGCAGTTCTTC. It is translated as CASSEPTGVGNEQFF.

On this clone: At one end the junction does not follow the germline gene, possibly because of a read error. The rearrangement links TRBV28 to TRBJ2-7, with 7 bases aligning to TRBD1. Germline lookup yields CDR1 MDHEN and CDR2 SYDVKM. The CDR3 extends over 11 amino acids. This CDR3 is CASSVRDRIFF. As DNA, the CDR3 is TGTGCCAGCAGTGTCCGGGACAGAATTTTCTTC. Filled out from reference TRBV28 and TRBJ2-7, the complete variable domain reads DVKVTQSSRYLVKRTGEKVFLECVQDMDHENMFWYRQDPGLGLRLIYFSYDVKMKEKGDIPEGYSVSREKKERFSLILESASTNQTSMYLCASSVRDRIFFGPGTRLTVT.

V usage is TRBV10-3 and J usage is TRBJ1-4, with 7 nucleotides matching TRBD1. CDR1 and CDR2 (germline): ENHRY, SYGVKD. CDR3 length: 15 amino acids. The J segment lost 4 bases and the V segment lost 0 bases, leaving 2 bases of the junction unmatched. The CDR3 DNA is TGTGCCATCAGTGAGTCAGGGGGCCTTAATGAAAAACTGTTTTTT. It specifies CAISESGGLNEKLFF.

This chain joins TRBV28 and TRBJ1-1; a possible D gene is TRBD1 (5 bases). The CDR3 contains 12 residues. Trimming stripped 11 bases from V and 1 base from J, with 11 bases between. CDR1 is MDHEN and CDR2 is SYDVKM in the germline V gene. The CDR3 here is CASSGGNTEAFF. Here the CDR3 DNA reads TGTGCCTCCTCGGGGGGGAACACTGAAGCTTTCTTT.

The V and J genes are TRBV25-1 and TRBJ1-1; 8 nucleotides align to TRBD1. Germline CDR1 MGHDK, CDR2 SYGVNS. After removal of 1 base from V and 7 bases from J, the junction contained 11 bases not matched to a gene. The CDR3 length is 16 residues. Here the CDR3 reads CASSEWGRGQANEAFF. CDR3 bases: TGTGCCAGCAGTGAATGGGGCAGGGGGCAGGCAAATGAAGCTTTCTTT.

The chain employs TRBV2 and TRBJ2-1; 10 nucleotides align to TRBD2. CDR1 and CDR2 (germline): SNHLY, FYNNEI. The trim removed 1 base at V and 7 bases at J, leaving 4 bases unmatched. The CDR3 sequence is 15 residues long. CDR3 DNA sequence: TGTGCCAGCAGTGAAGGTAGCGGGAGGATTAATGAGCAGTTCTTC. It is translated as CASSEGSGRINEQFF. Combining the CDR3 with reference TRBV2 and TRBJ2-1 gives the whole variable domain EPEVTQTPSHQVTQMGQEVILRCVPISNHLYFYWYRQILGQKVEFLVSFYNNEISEKSEIFDDQFSVERPDGSNFTLKIRSTKLEDSAMYFCASSEGSGRINEQFFGPGTRLTVL.

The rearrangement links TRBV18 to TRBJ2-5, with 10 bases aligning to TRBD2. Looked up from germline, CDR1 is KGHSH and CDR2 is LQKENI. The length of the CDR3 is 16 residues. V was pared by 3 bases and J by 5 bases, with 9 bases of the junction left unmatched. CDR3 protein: CASSPLSAGGKETQYF. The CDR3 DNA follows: TGTGCCAGCTCACCCCTTTCAGCGGGAGGGAAGGAGACCCAGTACTTC.

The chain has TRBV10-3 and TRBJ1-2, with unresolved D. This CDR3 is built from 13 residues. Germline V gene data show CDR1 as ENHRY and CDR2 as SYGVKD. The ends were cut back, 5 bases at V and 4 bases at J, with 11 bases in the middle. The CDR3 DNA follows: TGTGCCATCAGTCCCCGAGGAGGCTATGGCTACACCTTC. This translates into CAISPRGGYGYTF.

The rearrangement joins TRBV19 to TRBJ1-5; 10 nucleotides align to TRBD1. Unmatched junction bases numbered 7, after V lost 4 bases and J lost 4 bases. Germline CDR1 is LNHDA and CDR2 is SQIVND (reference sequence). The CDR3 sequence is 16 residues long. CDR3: CASSTRQGAANQPQHF. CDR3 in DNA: TGTGCCAGTAGTACGCGACAGGGGGCAGCTAATCAGCCCCAGCATTTT.

The CDR3 is CASSSTGEYQPQHF. The CDR3 DNA is TGTGCCAGCAGCTCCACAGGAGAGTATCAGCCCCAGCATTTT. The chain recombines TRBV7-9 with TRBJ1-5; a weak D match, TRBD1 (5 bases). Trimming stripped 4 bases from V and 5 bases from J, with 12 bases between. Per the germline V gene, CDR1 is SEHNR and CDR2 is FQNEAQ (reference sequence). This CDR3 has 14 residues.

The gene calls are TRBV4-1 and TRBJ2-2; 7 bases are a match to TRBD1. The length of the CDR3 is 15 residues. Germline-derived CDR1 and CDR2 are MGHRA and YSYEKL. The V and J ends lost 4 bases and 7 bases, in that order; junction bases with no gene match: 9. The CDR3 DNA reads TGCGCCAGCAGCCCAAGACAGGGCATTGACGGGGAGCTGTTTTTT. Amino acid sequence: CASSPRQGIDGELFF.

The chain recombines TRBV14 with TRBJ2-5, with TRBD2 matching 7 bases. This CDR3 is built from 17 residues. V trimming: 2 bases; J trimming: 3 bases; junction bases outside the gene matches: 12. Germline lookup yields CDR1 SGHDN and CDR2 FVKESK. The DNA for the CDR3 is TGTGCCAGCAGCCAAAAGTTAGGGCGGGAGAGAAAAGAGACCCAGTACTTC. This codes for CASSQKLGRERKETQYF. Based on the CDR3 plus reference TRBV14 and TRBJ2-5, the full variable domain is EAGVTQFPSHSVIEKGQTVTLRCDPISGHDNLYWYRRVMGKEIKFLLHFVKESKQDESGMPNNRFLAERTGGTYSTLKVQPAELEDSGVYFCASSQKLGRERKETQYFGPGTRLLVL.

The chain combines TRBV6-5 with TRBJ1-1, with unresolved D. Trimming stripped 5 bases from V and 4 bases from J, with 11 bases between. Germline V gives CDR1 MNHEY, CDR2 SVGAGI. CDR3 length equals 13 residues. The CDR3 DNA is TGTGCCAGCAGTCATGAACAGAGCACTGAAGCTTTCTTT. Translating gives CASSHEQSTEAFF.

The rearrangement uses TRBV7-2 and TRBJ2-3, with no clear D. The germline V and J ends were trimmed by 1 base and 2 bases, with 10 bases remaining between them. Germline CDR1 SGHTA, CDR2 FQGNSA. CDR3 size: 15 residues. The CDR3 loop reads CASSLVKTYTDTQYF. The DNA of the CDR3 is TGTGCCAGCAGCTTAGTGAAAACTTACACAGATACGCAGTATTTT.

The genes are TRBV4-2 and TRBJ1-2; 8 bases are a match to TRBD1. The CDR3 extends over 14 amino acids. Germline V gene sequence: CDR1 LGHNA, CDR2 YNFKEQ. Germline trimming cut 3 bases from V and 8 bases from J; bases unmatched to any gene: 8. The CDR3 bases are TGTGCCAGCAGCCAGGACAGGGAGGTGGTGGGCTACACCTTC. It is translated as CASSQDREVVGYTF.

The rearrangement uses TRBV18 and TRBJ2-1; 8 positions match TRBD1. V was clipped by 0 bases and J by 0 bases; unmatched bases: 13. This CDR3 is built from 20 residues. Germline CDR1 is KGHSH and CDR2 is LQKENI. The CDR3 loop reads CASSPPFTGGKKSSYNEQFF. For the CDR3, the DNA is TGTGCCAGCTCACCACCGTTTACAGGGGGAAAAAAAAGCTCCTACAATGAGCAGTTCTTC.

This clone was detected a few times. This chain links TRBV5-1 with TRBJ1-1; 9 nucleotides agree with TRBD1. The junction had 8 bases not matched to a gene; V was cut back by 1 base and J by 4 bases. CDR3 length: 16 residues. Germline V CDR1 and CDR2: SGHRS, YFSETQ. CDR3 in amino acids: CASSLPDRGSLTEAFF. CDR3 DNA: TGCGCCAGCAGCTTGCCGGACAGGGGTAGTCTCACTGAAGCTTTCTTT.

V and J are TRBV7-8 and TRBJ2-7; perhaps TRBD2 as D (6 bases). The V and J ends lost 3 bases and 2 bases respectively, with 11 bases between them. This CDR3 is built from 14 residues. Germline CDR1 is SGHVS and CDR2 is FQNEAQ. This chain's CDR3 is CASSFGGNAYEQYF. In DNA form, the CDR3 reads TGTGCCAGCAGCTTTGGCGGGAACGCCTACGAGCAGTACTTC.

CDR3 nucleotides: TGTGCCACCAGTGATTTGGGGGCTAGCGGGACATACAATGAGCAGTTCTTC. Residues: CATSDLGASGTYNEQFF. The chain links TRBV24-1 to TRBJ2-1; 9 bases are a match to TRBD2. V was clipped by 0 bases and J by 4 bases; unmatched bases: 6. The CDR3 covers 17 residues. Looked up from germline, CDR1 is KGHDR and CDR2 is SFDVKD.

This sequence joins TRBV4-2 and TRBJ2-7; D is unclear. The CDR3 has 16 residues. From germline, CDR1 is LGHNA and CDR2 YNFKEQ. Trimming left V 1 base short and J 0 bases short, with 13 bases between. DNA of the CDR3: TGTGCCAGCAGCCAAGCGGAACAGATTGGCTCCTACGAGCAGTACTTC. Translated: CASSQAEQIGSYEQYF.

The CDR3 spells CASSRLAPNEQFF. The CDR3 bases are TGTGCCAGTAGTAGACTAGCCCCCAATGAGCAGTTCTTC. This chain uses TRBV19 with TRBJ2-1, with 7 bases fitting TRBD2. The CDR3 totals 13 residues. After removal of 4 bases from V and 6 bases from J, the junction contained 3 bases not matched to a gene. The germline V gene encodes CDR1 LNHDA and CDR2 SQIVND (reference sequence).

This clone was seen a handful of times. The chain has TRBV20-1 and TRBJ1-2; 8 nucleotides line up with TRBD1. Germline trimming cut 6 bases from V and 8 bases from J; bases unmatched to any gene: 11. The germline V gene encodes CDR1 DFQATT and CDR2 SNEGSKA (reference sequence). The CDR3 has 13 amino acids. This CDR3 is CSASGQGQGGYTF. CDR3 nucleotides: TGCAGTGCCAGTGGACAGGGCCAGGGGGGCTACACCTTC.

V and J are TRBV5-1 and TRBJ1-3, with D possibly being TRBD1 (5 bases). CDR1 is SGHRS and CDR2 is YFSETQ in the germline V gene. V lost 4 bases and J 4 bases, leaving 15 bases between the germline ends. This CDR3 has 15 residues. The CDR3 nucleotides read TGCGCCAGCAGCCGCGGGACGGCTGAAGGAAACACCATATATTTT. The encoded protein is CASSRGTAEGNTIYF. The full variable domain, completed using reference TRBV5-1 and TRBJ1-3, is KAGVTQTPRYLIKTRGQQVTLSCSPISGHRSVSWYQQTPGQGLQFLFEYFSETQRNKGNFPGRFSGRQFSNSRSEMNVSTLELGDSALYLCASSRGTAEGNTIYFGEGSWLTVV.

CDR3 in amino acids: CASSLRKGGRRTDTQYF. In DNA form, the CDR3 reads TGTGCCAGCAGCCTCCGGAAGGGCGGGAGGCGGACAGATACGCAGTATTTT. The chain couples TRBV3-1 (or the pseudogene TRBV3-2) to TRBJ2-3, with TRBD2 matching 8 bases. Germline lookup yields CDR1 LGHDT and CDR2 YNNKEL (reference sequence). Losses at the gene ends were 4 bases for V and 3 bases for J; bases not matched to a gene: 12. The CDR3 totals 17 residues.

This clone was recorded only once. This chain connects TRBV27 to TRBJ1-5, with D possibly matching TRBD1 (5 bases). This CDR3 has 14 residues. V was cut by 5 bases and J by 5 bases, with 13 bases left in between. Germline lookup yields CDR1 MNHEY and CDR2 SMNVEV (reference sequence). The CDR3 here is CASSPRPRDQPQHF. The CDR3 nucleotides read TGTGCCAGCAGTCCCCGCCCCAGGGATCAGCCCCAGCATTTT.

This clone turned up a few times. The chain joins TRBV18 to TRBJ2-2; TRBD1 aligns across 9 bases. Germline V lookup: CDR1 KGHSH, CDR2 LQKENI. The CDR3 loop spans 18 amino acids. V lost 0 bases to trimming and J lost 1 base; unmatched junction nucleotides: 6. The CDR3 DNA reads TGTGCCAGCTCACCACCTCAGGGGACAGGGCTGAACACCGGGGAGCTGTTTTTT. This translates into CASSPPQGTGLNTGELFF.

The CDR3 protein is CAIPLPGNTIYF. DNA of the CDR3: TGTGCCATCCCACTGCCTGGAAACACCATATATTTT. The J gene is TRBJ1-3, the V gene TRBV28; D not resolved. CDR3 length: 12 amino acids. V was trimmed by 10 bases and J by 2 bases, leaving 9 bases between them. Per germline, CDR1 MDHEN and CDR2 SYDVKM.

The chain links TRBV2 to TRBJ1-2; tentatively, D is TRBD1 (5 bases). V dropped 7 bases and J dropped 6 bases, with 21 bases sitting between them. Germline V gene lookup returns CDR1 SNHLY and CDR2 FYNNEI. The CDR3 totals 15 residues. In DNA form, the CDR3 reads TGTGCCAGCACCCCCGTGGGGAGGGGCTGGAATGGCTACACCTTC. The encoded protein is CASTPVGRGWNGYTF.